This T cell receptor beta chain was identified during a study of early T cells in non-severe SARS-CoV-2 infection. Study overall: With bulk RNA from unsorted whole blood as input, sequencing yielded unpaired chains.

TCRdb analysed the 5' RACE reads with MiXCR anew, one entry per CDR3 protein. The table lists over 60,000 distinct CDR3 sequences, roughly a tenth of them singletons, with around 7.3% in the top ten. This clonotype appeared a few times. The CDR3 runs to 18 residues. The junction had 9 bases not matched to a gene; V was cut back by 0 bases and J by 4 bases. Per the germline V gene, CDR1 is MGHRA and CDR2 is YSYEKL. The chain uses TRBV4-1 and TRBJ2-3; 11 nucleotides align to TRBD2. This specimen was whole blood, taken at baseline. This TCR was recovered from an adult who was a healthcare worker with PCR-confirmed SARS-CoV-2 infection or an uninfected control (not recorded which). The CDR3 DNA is TGCGCCAGCAGCCAAGACGGACTAGCGGGCGGGGGGCCAGATACGCAGTATTTT. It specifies CASSQDGLAGGGPDTQYF.